The 9 T cell receptor beta chains below come from one sample, sequenced in a study of cytomegalovirus exposure and HLA in healthy donors. Use of 60 Vbeta and 13 Jbeta primers characterized the PCR. Profiled with immunoSEQ multiplex PCR; TCRdb holds only in-frame clones, not every one. The sample contains about 140,000 clones, approximately 80% of which appear only once. The sequencing sample was made of PBMCs. The receptors originated from a woman aged 40 to 50 in good health and CMV-seronegative.

This chain joins TRBV28 and TRBJ2-2; 8 nucleotides agree with TRBD1. The CDR3 runs to 13 residues. After removal of 6 bases from V and 7 bases from J, the junction contained 4 bases not matched to a gene. Germline CDR1 is MDHEN and CDR2 is SYDVKM. The CDR3 nucleotides are TGTGCCAGCAGGCAGGGGGCGAGCGGGGAGCTGTTTTTT. Protein product: CASRQGASGELFF.

This rearrangement joins TRBV7-9 to TRBJ1-3; 10 positions agree with TRBD1. The CDR3 totals 17 residues. The germline gives CDR1 SEHNR, CDR2 FQNEAQ (reference sequence). Trimming took 7 bases from V and 2 from J; bases not matched to a gene: 11. The CDR3 reads CASTPYTGQGAGNTIYF. The DNA of the CDR3 is TGTGCCAGCACCCCTTATACAGGACAGGGGGCTGGAAACACCATATATTTT.

The gene calls are TRBV28 and TRBJ2-7; no definite D call. Trimming took 7 bases from V and 0 from J, leaving 10 bases between them. Germline CDR1 MDHEN, CDR2 SYDVKM. CDR3 length: 13 amino acids. CDR3 loop: CASMGSRSYEQYF. The CDR3 DNA sequence: TGTGCCAGCATGGGCAGCCGCTCCTACGAGCAGTACTTC.

The chain carries TRBV4-3 and TRBJ1-2, with 7 bases identical to TRBD1. J lost 4 bases, V lost 2 bases, and 7 bases had no gene match. This CDR3 region has 15 residues. Looked up from germline, CDR1 is LGHNA and CDR2 is YSLEER. The CDR3 DNA reads as TGCGCCAGCAGCCAACACTTACAGGGGACCTATGGCTACACCTTC. As protein: CASSQHLQGTYGYTF.

This clone was seen a few times. The rearrangement links TRBV27 to TRBJ2-1, with TRBD1 as a possible D gene (6 bases). Germline CDR1 and CDR2: MNHEY and SMNVEV (reference sequence). V was shortened by 10 bases and J by 3 bases, with 16 bases between the two germline ends. This CDR3 has 14 residues. CDR3 sequence: CATATGFDYNEQFF. The CDR3 nucleotides are TGTGCCACGGCGACAGGTTTTGACTACAATGAGCAGTTCTTC.

The CDR3 DNA reads as TGCGCCAGCAGCTATAGCGGGAGGGTCTACAATGAGCAGTTCTTC. It is translated as CASSYSGRVYNEQFF. V usage is TRBV4-3 and J usage is TRBJ2-1, with 11 nucleotides matching TRBD2. The CDR3 spans 15 residues. V shed 5 bases and J 3 bases; nucleotides not matched to a gene: 3. Looked up from germline, CDR1 is LGHNA and CDR2 is YSLEER.

The chain carries TRBV6-5 and TRBJ2-6; D not resolved. Looked up from germline, CDR1 is MNHEY and CDR2 is SVGAGI. The CDR3 runs to 16 residues. The V end lost 1 base, the J end lost 0 bases, and 7 bases lay between the germline ends. For the CDR3, the DNA is TGTGCCAGCAGTTACTACACCAACTCTGGGGCCAACGTCCTGACTTTC. Its translation: CASSYYTNSGANVLTF.

J is TRBJ2-1 and V is TRBV30, with D possibly being TRBD2 (5 bases). This CDR3 contains 13 residues. Trimming removed 5 bases from V and 4 bases from J, with 12 bases in between. Per germline, CDR1 GTSNPN and CDR2 SVGIG (reference sequence). Written as DNA, the CDR3 is TGTGCCTGGGCCTCTCAGCGGTACAATGAGCAGTTCTTC. It encodes CAWASQRYNEQFF. The full variable domain, in which reference TRBV30 and TRBJ2-1 provide the parts outside the CDR3, is SQTIHQWPATLVQPVGSPLSLECTVEGTSNPNLYWYRQAAGRGLQLLFYSVGIGQISSEVPQNLSASRPQDRQFILSSKKLLLSDSGFYLCAWASQRYNEQFFGPGTRLTVL.

This clone was counted only a few times. The chain carries TRBV5-1 and TRBJ2-3; 9 positions match TRBD2. V lost 0 bases and J lost 3; bases outside the gene matches: 5. Germline V gene sequence: CDR1 SGHRS, CDR2 YFSETQ. The CDR3 is 16 residues long. DNA for the CDR3: TGCGCCAGCAGCTTGGAGCCTAGCGGGACGACAGATACGCAGTATTTT. Amino acids: CASSLEPSGTTDTQYF.